Listed below are T cell receptor beta chains from one sample, sequenced in a study of vaccination and CD4 T cells after COVID-19. What these receptors recognize is not known. TCRdb used MiXCR to reprocess the PCR reads, holding one entry per CDR3 protein. The table records 13,000 to 15,000 distinct CDR3 sequences, 53% of them present only once. Source: CD4+ T cells from blood, cultured in vitro, taken before SARS-CoV-2 vaccination. These TCRs come from a human donor who had recovered from COVID-19. The CDR3 runs from the conserved cysteine through the conserved F or W. Fields, in order: J gene, CDR3 length, D gene, V gene, clone size, CDR3 DNA, CDR3 protein. The D gene is left open where the match is weak. Part of the rows lack a size; the others show once, few, many or a class for expanded clones.

j_gene: TRBJ1-2
len: 13
d_gene: TRBD1
v_gene: TRBV5-6
abundance: few
CDR3nt: TGTGCCAGCAGCCGGGACAGCTTATATGGCTACACCTTC
CDR3aa: CASSRDSLYGYTF

j_gene: TRBJ2-1
len: 10
d_gene: -
v_gene: TRBV12-3/TRBV12-4
abundance: -
CDR3nt: TGTGCCAGCGGTGGTTGGGAGCAGTTCTTC
CDR3aa: CASGGWEQFF

j_gene: TRBJ1-1
len: 13
d_gene: -
v_gene: TRBV7-2
abundance: -
CDR3nt: TGTGCCAGCAGCTCCGGGGGGGGAGCTGAAGCTTTCTTT
CDR3aa: CASSSGGGAEAFF

j_gene: TRBJ2-7
len: 15
d_gene: TRBD1
v_gene: TRBV6-1
abundance: -
CDR3nt: TGTGCCAGCAGCCCGGTCGGGACAGGGACTTACGAGCAGTACTTC
CDR3aa: CASSPVGTGTYEQYF

j_gene: TRBJ1-6
len: 14
d_gene: TRBD1
v_gene: TRBV12-3/TRBV12-4
abundance: -
CDR3nt: TGTGCCAGCAGTAGGGGGACAGCTTATTCACCCCTCCACTTT
CDR3aa: CASSRGTAYSPLHF

j_gene: TRBJ2-2
len: 17
d_gene: TRBD2
v_gene: TRBV9
abundance: once
CDR3nt: TGTGCCAGCAGCGTAGCTAGCGGGGGTACGAACACCGGGGAGCTGTTTTTT
CDR3aa: CASSVASGGTNTGELFF

j_gene: TRBJ1-2
len: 13
d_gene: TRBD1
v_gene: TRBV6-1
abundance: -
CDR3nt: TGTGCCAGCAGTGAAGCGACAGGGACCGGCTACACCTTC
CDR3aa: CASSEATGTGYTF

j_gene: TRBJ1-1
len: 12
d_gene: -
v_gene: TRBV12-3/TRBV12-4
abundance: -
CDR3nt: TGTGCCAGCAGGACGCGATACACTGAAGCTTTCTTT
CDR3aa: CASRTRYTEAFF

j_gene: TRBJ2-7
len: 15
d_gene: -
v_gene: TRBV7-8
abundance: -
CDR3nt: TGTGCCAGCAGCTTAACAACCCTCGGTCCCACCGAGCAGTACTTC
CDR3aa: CASSLTTLGPTEQYF

j_gene: TRBJ2-1
len: 13
d_gene: -
v_gene: TRBV20-1
abundance: -
CDR3nt: TGCAGTGCTGCGGGACTGGGCTACAATGAGCAGTTCTTC
CDR3aa: CSAAGLGYNEQFF